This T cell receptor beta chain was obtained from a study of radiotherapy plus CTLA-4 blockade in lung cancer. The overall study: Objective responses were recorded in about 18% of patients, with disease control recorded in less than 40%.

Remarks on this clone: Its antigen is unidentified.

The table came from immunoSEQ multiplex PCR; TCRdb's copy has only in-frame clones and leaves some out. The table shows tens of thousands of clones, with roughly 76% occurring only once. With ipilimumab providing CTLA-4 blockade, focal radiation was administered to patients who had chemo-refractory metastatic non-small-cell lung cancer. Points from the study as a whole: Radiotherapy plus ipilimumab was followed by expansion in blood of tumor-derived TCR clones.

The CDR3 covers 16 residues. The V and J ends lost 5 bases and 5 bases, in that order; junction bases with no gene match: 12. CDR1 is MNHEY, CDR2 SMNVEV, per germline (reference sequence). The TCR sequence derives from a human donor with non-small cell lung cancer who had stable disease on radiotherapy plus ipilimumab. The material sequenced was peripheral blood, taken from a patient treated with radiotherapy plus ipilimumab. The chain carries TRBV27 and TRBJ1-5; 7 bases match TRBD1. CDR3 region: CASSPREGAGYQPQHF. CDR3 nucleotide sequence: TGTGCCAGCAGTCCCAGGGAGGGGGCAGGATATCAGCCCCAGCATTTT.